This TCR beta chain derives from a study of T cells after yellow fever vaccination. Study-wide findings and caveats: FACS-sorted repertoires might harbor abundant contaminating clonotypes from the bulk population.

As to this clonotype: Its antigen remains unidentified.

The germline CDR1 and CDR2 sequences are PRHDT and FYEKMQ (reference sequence). The ends were cut back, 5 bases at V and 1 base at J, with 8 bases in the middle. The CDR3 covers 13 residues. Universal primer sites and UMIs were introduced during 5'RACE template-switching synthesis of TCR cDNA. TCRdb reprocessed the 5' RACE reads via MiXCR and lists one record per CDR3 protein. The table lists 610,000 or so distinct CDR3 sequences, roughly an eighth of them singletons. Source: PBMCs, taken on the day of the yellow fever booster vaccination. The source is a man younger than 45 who received the YFV17D yellow fever vaccine. This chain links TRBV13 with TRBJ1-1; no definite D call. CDR3 protein: CASSAKPNTEAFF. In DNA, the CDR3 is TGTGCCAGCAGCGCCAAACCGAACACTGAAGCTTTCTTT. The variable domain in full, completed from reference TRBV13 and TRBJ1-1, reads AAGVIQSPRHLIKEKRETATLKCYPIPRHDTVYWYQQGPGQDPQFLISFYEKMQSDKGSIPDRFSAQQFSDYHSELNMSSLELGDSALYFCASSAKPNTEAFFGQGTRLTVV.